This T cell receptor beta chain was identified in a study of blood T cell repertoires in COVID-19. As for the study in general: Material from acute and convalescent COVID-19 was sourced from the United States, Italy and Spain. T cells, B-cell-depleted T cells, or PBMCs supplied cDNA or gDNA.

V shed 11 bases and J 6 bases; nucleotides not matched to a gene: 8. From germline, CDR1 is LNHNV and CDR2 YYDKDF (reference sequence). The CDR3 covers 13 residues. In the original analysis: Quantification of nucleated cells was approximated via reference gene primer amplification. The protocol was immunoSEQ multiplex PCR, while the TCRdb copy is restricted to in-frame clones and leaves out a portion. V and J calls and clone size follow that table, whereas D and trimming were derived from the DNA. The table lists about 190,000 clones, under 90% of them singletons. This clonotype was obtained from a man aged 25-45 years with active or convalescent COVID-19. V usage is TRBV15 and J usage is TRBJ2-7; 12 bases agree with TRBD2. Sample: peripheral blood. CDR3 sequence: CAAGPGLAGEQYF. The DNA of the CDR3 is TGTGCCGCCGGCCCGGGACTAGCGGGCGAGCAGTACTTC.